The entry that follows covers one T cell receptor (beta chain) sequence. The antigen is not known. Samples came from axillary lymph nodes draining the breast cancer. The CDR3 sequence is 15 residues long. In germline, CDR1 is SGHRS, CDR2 YFSETQ. Trimming stripped 4 bases from V and 4 bases from J, with 17 bases between. In TCRdb, the multiplex PCR reads were re-called with MiXCR into one record per CDR3 protein. The table has 140,000 or so distinct CDR3 sequences, approximately 30% seen once. The data derive from a study of breast tumors, draining lymph nodes, adjacent tissues. Study results and limitations: Tumor T cell lymph node origin was a supported hypothesis, not proven.

The sample consisted of axillary lymph node tissue. The source is a female donor with breast cancer. Some clones in this sample may be carry-over from other donors' samples. V usage is TRBV5-1 and J usage is TRBJ1-1; maybe TRBD1 (6 bases). CDR3 in amino acids: CASSLGADGSTEAFF. CDR3 sequence (DNA): TGCGCCAGCAGCCTGGGGGCTGATGGGAGCACTGAAGCTTTCTTT.